The present T cell receptor beta chain was sequenced within a study of CD4 T cells in relation to SARS-CoV-2 and coronaviruses. Background on the study: ViraFEST: approximately eleven-day antigen culture of PBMCs, then TCR beta CDR3 sequencing. Study-level findings and limits: Samples before the pandemic and after infection were not matched within any donor.

CD4+ T cells from unexposed donors were obtained before the COVID-19 pandemic (2011-2018). After roughly ten days of culture, CD4+ T cells were isolated. This clone was counted a few times. The antigen is unknown. Measured with immunoSEQ multiplex PCR; TCRdb has only the in-frame clones, and not every one. The sample has roughly 24,000 clones; under 85% are singletons. J was trimmed by 5 bases and V by 3 bases; bases with no gene match: 8. This CDR3 region has 15 residues. The germline V gene has CDR1 SGDLS and CDR2 YYNGEE. The sequencing input was CD4+ T cells from PBMCs, cultured in vitro. The TCR originated in a human donor in good health. The chain is built from TRBV9 and TRBJ2-5; 9 nucleotides match TRBD1. CDR3 sequence (DNA): TGTGCCAGCAGCGCTACAGGGGGCGCGGGGGAGACCCAGTACTTC. Amino acid sequence: CASSATGGAGETQYF. The variable domain in full, with the rest retrieved from reference TRBV9 and TRBJ2-5, is DSGVTQTPKHLITATGQRVTLRCSPRSGDLSVYWYQQSLDQGLQFLIQYYNGEERAKGNILERFSAQQFPDLHSELNLSSLELGDSALYFCASSATGGAGETQYFGPGTRLLVL.